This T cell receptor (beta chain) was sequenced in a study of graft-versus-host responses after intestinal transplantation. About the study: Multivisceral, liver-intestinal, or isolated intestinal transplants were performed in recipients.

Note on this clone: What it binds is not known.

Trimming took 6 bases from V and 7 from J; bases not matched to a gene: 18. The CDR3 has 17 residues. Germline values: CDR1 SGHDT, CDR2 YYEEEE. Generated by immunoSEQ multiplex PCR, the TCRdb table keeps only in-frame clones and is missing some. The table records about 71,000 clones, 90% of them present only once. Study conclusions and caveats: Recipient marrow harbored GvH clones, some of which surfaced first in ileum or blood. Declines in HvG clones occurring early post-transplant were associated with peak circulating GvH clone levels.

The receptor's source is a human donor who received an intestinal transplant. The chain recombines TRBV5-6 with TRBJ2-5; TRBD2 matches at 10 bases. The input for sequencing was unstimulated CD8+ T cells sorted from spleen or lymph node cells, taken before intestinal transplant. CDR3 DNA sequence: TGTGCCAGCACCAGACCTCTAGCGGGGGCAGAGACAGGGACCCAGTACTTC. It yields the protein CASTRPLAGAETGTQYF.